This TCR beta chain comes out of a study of glioma-infiltrating T cells after dendritic cell vaccination. Overall study findings and caveats: The cohort had few patients with full blood and tumor sets.

Concerning this clone itself: Antigen specificity is unknown.

Libraries were prepared by immunoSEQ multiplex PCR; TCRdb keeps only in-frame clonotypes and omits some of them. The data contain tens of thousands of clones, 80% to 90% of them singletons. Sample: blood, taken before dendritic cell vaccination. This TCR was recovered from a human donor with glioblastoma.

The CDR3 spells CASSLGQAWGTEAFF. Written as DNA, the CDR3 is TGCGCCAGCAGCCTGGGACAGGCGTGGGGCACTGAAGCTTTCTTT. This chain links TRBV5-1 with TRBJ1-1, with 8 bases lining up with TRBD1. The ends lost 4 bases at V and 4 bases at J; junction bases unmatched: 9. Germline V gene lookup returns CDR1 SGHRS and CDR2 YFSETQ. This CDR3 is 15 amino acids long.